Presented here are 19 T cell receptor beta chains from one specimen sequenced in a study of CXCR3-negative and CXCR3-positive naive CD8 T cells. General study results and limits: Hydrophobicity was higher for TRB CDR3s found in CXCR3-positive naive cells than in CXCR3-negative naive cells.

UMI-tagged TRB cDNA libraries were built via 5' RACE. TCRdb re-called the 5' RACE reads and gives one entry per CDR3 protein, without DNA. This table holds roughly 110,000 distinct CDR3 sequences. Antigen specificity for these receptors is unknown. What was sequenced was naive CXCR3+ CD8+ T cells from blood. The sample's subset: CD45RO-CCR7+CD27+CD95- naive CD8+ T cells expressing CXCR3 (TNR3+). The receptors here all came from a human donor in good health. Some clones in this sample may be carry-over from other donors' samples.

This chain links TRBV20-1 with TRBJ2-7; the D call of TRBD1 rests on TCRdb alone, since no DNA is present to check it. CDR3 length equals 17 residues. Germline V lookup: CDR1 DFQATT, CDR2 SNEGSKA (reference sequence). CDR3 sequence reads: CSASLPFDSLISYEQYF.

The chain combines TRBV13 with TRBJ2-1. The CDR3 runs 13 residues. CDR1 and CDR2 (germline): PRHDT, FYEKMQ (reference sequence). This CDR3 reads CASSFHINNEQFF.

This chain connects TRBV28 to TRBJ2-5; as DNA is missing, the TRBD2 call by TCRdb cannot be tested. Germline V lookup: CDR1 MDHEN, CDR2 SYDVKM. The CDR3 is 16 amino acids. The CDR3 is CASSFEGLEGEETQYF. The full variable domain, rest sourced from reference TRBV28 and TRBJ2-5, is DVKVTQSSRYLVKRTGEKVFLECVQDMDHENMFWYRQDPGLGLRLIYFSYDVKMKEKGDIPEGYSVSREKKERFSLILESASTNQTSMYLCASSFEGLEGEETQYFGPGTRLLVL.

The chain couples TRBV5-1 to TRBJ2-7; TCRdb designates TRBD2, a call that cannot be tested without DNA. The CDR3 spans 14 residues. From germline, CDR1 is SGHRS and CDR2 YFSETQ. CDR3 in amino acids: CASSWGTSGYEQYF.

The gene calls are TRBV5-6 and TRBJ2-3; the TCRdb D gene call, TRBD1, has no DNA to confirm it. CDR3 length: 16 residues. Germline V gene sequence: CDR1 SGHDT, CDR2 YYEEEE. CDR3 amino acids: CASSGGSWGATDTQYF.

The chain joins TRBV7-9 to TRBJ2-3; TCRdb outputs TRBD2, but without DNA this stays unchecked. The CDR3 loop spans 14 amino acids. Germline CDR1 is SEHNR and CDR2 is FQNEAQ (reference sequence). The chain's CDR3 is CASQELASTDTQYF.

V usage is TRBV7-9 and J usage is TRBJ2-7. This CDR3 has 15 residues. Germline assignment: CDR1 SEHNR and CDR2 FQNEAQ (reference sequence). The CDR3 spells CASSSSRSAWGEQYF.

The chain recombines TRBV14 with TRBJ2-7; the D gene TCRdb calls, TRBD1, cannot be checked with no DNA. Germline CDR1 SGHDN, CDR2 FVKESK. The CDR3 is made up of 15 amino acids. This chain's CDR3 is CASSDTGAPYYEQYF. The full variable domain, its missing parts supplied by reference TRBV14 and TRBJ2-7, is EAGVTQFPSHSVIEKGQTVTLRCDPISGHDNLYWYRRVMGKEIKFLLHFVKESKQDESGMPNNRFLAERTGGTYSTLKVQPAELEDSGVYFCASSDTGAPYYEQYFGPGTRLTVT.

This chain joins TRBV3-1 and TRBJ2-1. This CDR3 is 14 amino acids long. The V gene's germline CDR1 is LGHDT and CDR2 YNNKEL (reference sequence). This CDR3 reads CASSQDRHPNEQFF.

This chain joins TRBV5-1 and TRBJ2-7. Germline-derived CDR1 and CDR2 are SGHRS and YFSETQ. This CDR3 is 13 amino acids long. The CDR3: CASSWDSGYEQYF.

The chain is built from TRBV7-3 and TRBJ1-1; TCRdb proposes TRBD1, but this gene call is untestable without DNA. The germline V gene encodes CDR1 SGHTA and CDR2 FQGTGA. The CDR3 runs to 15 residues. The CDR3 here is CASSLDRGMNTEAFF.

The gene calls are TRBV20-1 and TRBJ1-1; the D gene TCRdb calls, TRBD1, cannot be checked with no DNA. Germline V gives CDR1 DFQATT, CDR2 SNEGSKA (reference sequence). This CDR3 spans 15 amino acids. The CDR3 sequence: CSARDPGQGNTEAFF.

The J gene is TRBJ2-5, the V gene TRBV27; lacking DNA, the TRBD1 call made by TCRdb goes unchecked. Looked up from germline, CDR1 is MNHEY and CDR2 is SMNVEV (reference sequence). CDR3 size: 13 residues. The CDR3 loop is CASSLFWGETQYF.

The CDR3 is CASSLATGGAPRKDF. This rearrangement joins TRBV5-4 to TRBJ2-7; TCRdb reports TRBD1, a call that lacks DNA to check it against. Germline CDR1 and CDR2: SGHNT and YYREEE (reference sequence). The CDR3 covers 15 residues.

The V gene is TRBV29-1, the J gene TRBJ2-4; without DNA, the TCRdb call of TRBD2 cannot be checked. CDR3 length: 11 amino acids. Germline lookup yields CDR1 SQVTM and CDR2 ANQGSEA. CDR3 loop: CSVRDRNIQYF.

The chain carries TRBV7-9 and TRBJ2-1; the D call of TRBD1 rests on TCRdb alone, since no DNA is present to check it. The CDR3 loop spans 13 amino acids. Germline values: CDR1 SEHNR, CDR2 FQNEAQ (reference sequence). The CDR3 here is CATRTGEVNEQFF.

The gene calls are TRBV10-3 and TRBJ1-1; the D call of TRBD1 rests on TCRdb alone, since no DNA is present to check it. Germline V gene data show CDR1 as ENHRY and CDR2 as SYGVKD. The CDR3 length is 16 residues. The CDR3 region is CAISDPGTGFMGEAFF.

The chain recombines TRBV12-3 or TRBV12-4 with TRBJ1-5; TCRdb returns TRBD1, unconfirmable since there is no DNA. The length of the CDR3 is 15 residues. The CDR3 region is CASSYTGAADQPQHF.

This rearrangement joins TRBV29-1 to TRBJ2-7. CDR3 size: 11 residues. Germline CDR1 reads SQVTM; CDR2 reads ANQGSEA. The CDR3 sequence: CSVWITGEQYF.